These T cell receptor beta chains were read from a single sample in a study of blood T cells in healthy people across ages. TCRdb re-analysed the 5' RACE reads in MiXCR, keeping a single row per CDR3 protein. The sample consists of 1.5 million to 1.9 million distinct CDR3 sequences, about 45% of them appearing once. Sequenced material: blood. Receptors originate from a woman aged 18-29 years in good health. CDR3s include the opening cysteine and the closing phenylalanine or tryptophan. A D gene is named only where the DNA matches it firmly. Size values are once, few and many counts, or a class for expanded clones, and some rows have none.

d_call clone_size j_call v_call cdr3_aa cdr3_nt
- - TRBJ1-1 TRBV3-1 CASSLQGTGTEAFF TGTGCCAGCAGTCTCCAGGGGACTGGCACTGAAGCTTTCTTT
TRBD2 - TRBJ2-7 TRBV5-6 CASSLTSGYHEQYF TGTGCCAGCAGCTTGACTAGCGGGTACCACGAGCAGTACTTC
- - TRBJ1-2 TRBV10-3 CAISNSDYGYTF TGTGCCATCAGTAACTCTGACTATGGCTACACCTTC
- - TRBJ2-7 TRBV10-3 CAISGFTSYEQYF TGTGCCATCAGTGGCTTTACCTCCTACGAGCAGTACTTC
TRBD1 - TRBJ1-2 TRBV27 CASSLSPGTGGHYGYTF TGTGCCAGCAGTTTGTCTCCCGGGACAGGGGGCCACTATGGCTACACCTTC
- - TRBJ2-2 TRBV7-3 CASSLDSHFTGELFF TGTGCCAGCAGCCTGGACAGCCACTTCACCGGGGAGCTGTTTTTT
- - TRBJ1-2 TRBV7-2 CASSQGRGTGGYTF TGTGCCAGCAGCCAGGGGCGGGGTACGGGAGGCTACACCTTC
TRBD1 - TRBJ1-4 TRBV7-2 CASSPQTGGTEKLFF TGTGCCAGCAGCCCTCAGACAGGGGGAACTGAAAAACTGTTTTTT
- - TRBJ1-1 TRBV13 CASSPGGVWAEAFF TGTGCCAGCAGCCCCGGGGGTGTATGGGCTGAAGCTTTCTTT
TRBD2 few TRBJ2-7 TRBV18 CASSPRSSGRLDEQYF TGTGCCAGCTCACCAAGGTCTAGCGGGAGGCTGGACGAGCAGTACTTC
- - TRBJ1-2 TRBV6-1 CASKDPQLANYGYTF TGTGCCAGCAAGGACCCCCAATTAGCTAACTATGGCTACACCTTC
- - TRBJ1-2 TRBV9 CASSDSSGGSYGYTF TGTGCCAGCAGCGATTCGTCGGGGGGGTCTTATGGCTACACCTTC
- - TRBJ2-7 TRBV6-2/TRBV6-3 CASSYSSLGIEQYF TGTGCCAGCAGTTACTCGAGCTTGGGGATCGAGCAGTACTTC
- once TRBJ2-3 TRBV20-1 CSARGSSADTQYF TGCAGTGCTAGAGGATCCTCTGCAGATACGCAGTATTTT
TRBD2 - TRBJ2-1 TRBV27 CASSLGASGGGAYNEQFF TGTGCCAGCAGCCTCGGGGCTAGCGGGGGTGGGGCCTACAATGAGCAGTTCTTC
TRBD2 - TRBJ2-6 TRBV9 CASSPGLAGSSGANVLTF TGTGCCAGCAGCCCAGGACTAGCGGGGTCCTCTGGGGCCAACGTCCTGACTTTC